Listed here are 23 T cell receptor beta chains from one sample, sequenced in a study of blood T cells in healthy people across ages. The use of a sample-barcoded 5' primer and a J-beta primer mix characterized a second PCR of roughly 7 to 11 cycles. TCRdb independently ran MiXCR on the 5' RACE reads; one entry per CDR3 protein. The table lists 1.4 million to 1.5 million distinct CDR3 sequences, roughly 40% of them singletons. Sequences were obtained from blood. These receptors were taken from a young woman in good health.

CDR3 protein: CASSYLETGDRDIQYF. The CDR3 coding sequence is TGTGCCAGCAGTTATCTGGAGACGGGGGACCGGGACATTCAGTACTTC. The chain employs TRBV6-6 and TRBJ2-4; the D gene is possibly TRBD2 (6 bases). Germline V lookup: CDR1 MNHNY, CDR2 SVGAGI (reference sequence). Trimming removed 3 bases at V and 8 bases at J, with 20 bases between. The CDR3 contains 16 residues.

V gene TRBV27 combines with J gene TRBJ2-1; maybe TRBD1 (5 bases). With 7 bases removed from V and 9 bases from J, the gap between germline ends came to 22 bases. Germline CDR1 is MNHEY and CDR2 is SMNVEV (reference sequence). There are 15 residues in the CDR3. The DNA of the CDR3 is TGTGCCAGCAAGGAGAACCGAGCAGGGATGCGTGAGCAGTTCTTC. It is translated as CASKENRAGMREQFF.

The chain links TRBV27 to TRBJ1-1, with 8 bases lining up with TRBD1. The ends lost 6 bases at V and 10 bases at J; junction bases unmatched: 10. The CDR3 sequence is 13 residues long. Germline V gene sequence: CDR1 MNHEY, CDR2 SMNVEV (reference sequence). In nucleotides, the CDR3 is TGTGCCAGCAGCCTTTCAGGGGGCCGGGTAGCTTTCTTT. Protein: CASSLSGGRVAFF.

The V gene is TRBV12-3 or TRBV12-4, the J gene TRBJ2-1; D remains unclear. V lost 4 bases and J lost 13, with 17 bases in between. CDR3 length equals 13 residues. The CDR3 DNA reads as TGTGCCAGCAGTTGGTACAAACAAGAGACCCAGTTCTTC. This translates into CASSWYKQETQFF.

The chain recombines TRBV10-3 with TRBJ2-2; weak D call: TRBD1 (6 bases). The CDR3 runs to 15 residues. Deletions cut 8 bases from V and 7 bases from J, with 20 bases between. CDR1 and CDR2 (germline): ENHRY, SYGVKD. CDR3 DNA: TGTGCCATCGGTGGTTCAGGGGAAGTTAACGGGGAGCTGTTTTTT. It specifies CAIGGSGEVNGELFF.

This clonotype turned up a few times. This chain joins TRBV29-1 and TRBJ1-2; TRBD1 matches at 9 bases. Per the germline V gene, CDR1 is SQVTM and CDR2 is ANQGSEA. The CDR3 runs 17 residues. With 6 bases clipped from V and 4 bases from J, the junction kept 18 bases outside the gene matches. The chain's CDR3 is CSVEHLAQQGASYGYTF. The CDR3 nucleotides read TGCAGCGTCGAACACCTCGCCCAACAGGGGGCTAGCTATGGCTACACCTTC.

The chain employs TRBV12-3 or TRBV12-4 and TRBJ2-4; TRBD2 matches at 7 bases. V gave up 1 base and J gave up 5 bases; unmatched junction bases: 5. This CDR3 is 15 amino acids long. CDR3 in DNA: TGTGCCAGCAGTTTAGGGGGGGGAATCGAAAACATTCAGTACTTC. It is translated as CASSLGGGIENIQYF.

The CDR3 region is CASSSRRGRFKNIQYF. For the CDR3, the DNA is TGTGCCAGCAGCTCGAGGCGGGGACGATTCAAAAACATTCAGTACTTC. The chain has TRBV7-2 and TRBJ2-4; TRBD2 might be the D (6 bases). Germline CDR1 and CDR2: SGHTA and FQGNSA. V lost 4 bases and J lost 3, with 16 bases in between. This CDR3 region has 16 residues.

In this sample, this clonotype turned up a few times. This chain links TRBV20-1 with TRBJ1-2; 11 nucleotides match TRBD1. Losses at the gene ends were 8 bases for V and 3 bases for J; bases not matched to a gene: 2. Germline assignment: CDR1 DFQATT and CDR2 SNEGSKA (reference sequence). The CDR3 consists of 12 residues. This CDR3 is CSPGQGDYGYTF. The DNA of the CDR3 is TGCAGTCCGGGACAGGGGGACTATGGCTACACCTTC.

J is TRBJ1-2 and V is TRBV20-1, with D tentatively TRBD1 (6 bases). The CDR3 runs to 14 residues. V lost 1 base and J 2 bases, leaving 11 bases between the germline ends. Per germline, CDR1 DFQATT and CDR2 SNEGSKA (reference sequence). CDR3 nucleotide sequence: TGCAGTGCTAGAGTCAGGGGCCCGAACTATGGCTACACCTTC. Its translation is CSARVRGPNYGYTF.

This clonotype was counted between two and nine times. V and J are TRBV16 and TRBJ1-2; a weak D match, TRBD1 (6 bases). This CDR3 spans 15 amino acids. Germline values: CDR1 KGHSY, CDR2 FQNENV. Trimming cost V 4 bases and J 7 bases, with 19 bases left between them. The CDR3 DNA sequence: TGTGCCAGCAGCCCGCCCTTTTTTGGGGGCCTTGGCTACACCTTC. Encoded protein: CASSPPFFGGLGYTF.

The DNA of the CDR3 is TGTGCCGTCAAGGGACTCGAGGGAAACATTCAGTACTTC. This sequence encodes CAVKGLEGNIQYF. The genes are TRBV2 and TRBJ2-4; D possibly corresponds to TRBD2 (6 bases). The CDR3 spans 13 residues. V lost 11 bases and J 6 bases, leaving 17 bases between the germline ends. Looked up from germline, CDR1 is SNHLY and CDR2 is FYNNEI. Looking up the rest from reference TRBV2 and TRBJ2-4 gives the full variable domain: EPEVTQTPSHQVTQMGQEVILRCVPISNHLYFYWYRQILGQKVEFLVSFYNNEISEKSEIFDDQFSVERPDGSNFTLKIRSTKLEDSAMYFCAVKGLEGNIQYFGAGTRLSVL.

The chain employs TRBV6-2 or TRBV6-3 and TRBJ1-2, with D perhaps TRBD1 (5 bases). This CDR3 comprises 16 residues. V was pared by 5 bases and J by 3 bases, with 19 bases between. The germline gives CDR1 MNHEY, CDR2 SVGEGT. The CDR3 here is CASSTPFAGSDYGYTF. The DNA of the CDR3 is TGTGCCAGCAGTACCCCTTTTGCAGGGTCCGACTATGGCTACACCTTC.

The V gene is TRBV18, the J gene TRBJ1-2; 7 nucleotides line up with TRBD1. The ends lost 2 bases at V and 6 bases at J; junction bases unmatched: 6. Germline V gene data show CDR1 as KGHSH and CDR2 as LQKENI. The CDR3 loop spans 14 amino acids. This CDR3 is CASSPTRTGDGYTF. The CDR3 bases are TGTGCCAGCTCACCAACAAGGACAGGCGATGGCTACACCTTC.

This rearrangement joins TRBV2 to TRBJ1-1; 7 bases are shared with TRBD1. The CDR3 consists of 13 residues. With V trimmed by 3 bases and J by 9 bases, 7 bases remained unmatched. Germline V CDR1 and CDR2: SNHLY, FYNNEI. CDR3 in DNA: TGTGCCAGCAGTGACCAGGGGGAATCTAAAGCTTTCTTT. Encoded protein: CASSDQGESKAFF.

The chain has TRBV9 and TRBJ1-6, with D maybe TRBD1 (6 bases). Germline V gene lookup returns CDR1 SGDLS and CDR2 YYNGEE. The CDR3 loop spans 17 amino acids. V was pared by 0 bases and J by 5 bases, with 15 bases between. Here the CDR3 reads CASSVVLGTYHNSPLHF. As DNA, the CDR3 is TGTGCCAGCAGCGTAGTCCTCGGGACATATCATAATTCACCCCTCCACTTT.

The sample holds a few counts of this clonotype. The gene calls are TRBV20-1 and TRBJ2-2; 10 bases agree with TRBD2. V was clipped by 2 bases and J by 8 bases; unmatched bases: 2. This CDR3 has 13 amino acids. CDR1 is DFQATT, CDR2 SNEGSKA, per germline (reference sequence). CDR3 coding DNA: TGCAGTGCTAGACTAGCGGGGGCGGGGGAGCTGTTTTTT. It translates to CSARLAGAGELFF.

Details on this clonotype: One junction end does not reproduce the germline sequence, and a read error may be involved. The chain carries TRBV4-2 and TRBJ2-3; 11 nucleotides align to TRBD2. Germline CDR1 and CDR2: LGHNA and YNFKEQ. There are 16 residues in the CDR3. DNA for the CDR3: TGTACCAGCAGCCAAGGACTAGCGGGCCGCACAGATACGCAGTATTTT. The encoded protein is CTSSQGLAGRTDTQYF.

The chain uses TRBV29-1 and TRBJ1-1; possibly TRBD1 for D (6 bases). V shed 5 bases and J shed 1 base, with 17 bases lying between them. Germline V gives CDR1 SQVTM, CDR2 ANQGSEA. The length of the CDR3 is 15 residues. CDR3 sequence: CSVPPEQGGNTEAFF. Here the CDR3 DNA reads TGCAGCGTTCCCCCTGAACAGGGCGGGAACACTGAAGCTTTCTTT.

There are a few counts of this clonotype. CDR3 nucleotide sequence: TGTGCCAGCAGCTTAACGCCTACCCCTGGACCTTACGAGCAGTACTTC. Translated: CASSLTPTPGPYEQYF. The genes are TRBV7-3 and TRBJ2-7; no definite D call. Between the trimmed V and J ends, which lost 0 bases and 4 bases, there was a span of 16 bases. The CDR3 contains 16 residues. CDR1 and CDR2 (germline): SGHTA, FQGTGA.

This clonotype was counted between two and nine times. The V call is TRBV6-2 or TRBV6-3, the J call TRBJ2-1, with TRBD2 as a possible D gene (5 bases). The CDR3 is 14 amino acids. Germline V lookup: CDR1 MNHEY, CDR2 SVGEGT. Trimming stripped 6 bases from V and 8 bases from J, with 17 bases between. The CDR3 DNA is TGTGCCAGCAGCCCCGGGCGGGCGCGGGATGAGCAGTTCTTC. Translating it yields CASSPGRARDEQFF.

This clonotype has more than one count but fewer than ten. The CDR3 region is CASSPTTGTTSYEQYF. CDR3 coding DNA: TGTGCCAGCAGCCCGACCACCGGGACAACCTCCTACGAGCAGTACTTC. The chain employs TRBV12-3 or TRBV12-4 and TRBJ2-7; weak D call: TRBD1 (6 bases). The CDR3 extends over 16 amino acids. Trimming shortened V by 6 bases and J by 0 bases, and 18 bases separated the two germline ends.

The rearrangement links TRBV14 to TRBJ1-4, with 11 bases identical to TRBD1. Germline V gives CDR1 SGHDN, CDR2 FVKESK. V was clipped by 6 bases and J by 8 bases; unmatched bases: 8. The CDR3 has 15 amino acids. This CDR3 is CASRRSGTGGEKLFF. The CDR3 DNA is TGTGCCAGCAGGCGGTCCGGGACAGGGGGAGAAAAACTGTTTTTT.